Given below is one T cell receptor (beta chain) in context. The antigen is not known. This specimen belongs to a study of cytomegalovirus exposure and HLA in healthy donors. Turning to the study itself: HLA-typed donors contributed some 85 million unique TCRs, which were held in an early data release.

Broader study findings: Of the V segments, some could not be distinguished, including TRBV6-2 and TRBV6-3, and were excluded. By HLA locus, TCR association rates varied in a later analysis, with DRB1 showing the most and HLA-C the fewest.

Trimming took 8 bases from V and 0 from J, leaving 13 bases between them. The germline CDR1 and CDR2 sequences are MDHEN and SYDVKM. This CDR3 has 14 residues. The PCR used 60 Vbeta and 13 Jbeta primers. In the original processing: A later analysis counted 65 million to 80 million unique TCR beta chains, around 10 million shared. Some clones are missing from TCRdb's copy, which holds only in-frame ones; the method was immunoSEQ multiplex PCR. From that table come the V and J calls and clone size; the DNA was used to work out D and trimming. The sample lists 75,000 to 100,000 clones; 65% to 85% were seen once.

The sequencing input was PBMCs. The chain links TRBV28 to TRBJ1-1; D ambiguous. The source of this sequence is an older woman in good health and CMV-seropositive. In DNA form, the CDR3 reads TGTGCCAGCGGAAGCACAGACCTGAACACTGAAGCTTTCTTT. It yields the protein CASGSTDLNTEAFF.